This record concerns one T cell receptor beta chain sequence. No antigen is known for it. This sample was taken from a study of tumor and adjacent non-tumor tissue in lung cancer. Overall study: There were about 12 adenocarcinoma, a couple of squamous cell carcinoma and 1 small cell lung cancer cases. The patients, roughly 9 men and roughly 5 women, were about 30 to 85 with stage I to III disease.

Regarding the study as a whole: Compared with tumor, normal lung showed significantly lower TCR diversity.

The CDR3 has 14 residues. Between the trimmed V and J ends, which lost 4 bases and 11 bases, there was a span of 18 bases. Germline CDR1 MNHEY, CDR2 SVGEGT. RNA was extracted from bulk tissue without any cell sorting. A modified ARM-PCR protocol with three rounds of nested PCR amplified TCRbeta. TCRdb processed the multiplex PCR reads anew with MiXCR; each CDR3 protein has one entry. The sample has about 120,000 distinct CDR3 sequences; roughly 64% are singletons. The receptor was derived from a man younger than 45 with non-small cell lung cancer. What was sequenced was lung tumor tissue. V is TRBV6-2 or TRBV6-3 and J is TRBJ1-5; tentative D call: TRBD1 (6 bases). CDR3 sequence reads: CASSSGQGQQAQHF. The CDR3 bases are TGTGCCAGCAGTTCCGGCCAGGGGCAGCAGGCCCAGCATTTT.